Ten or more counts support the clone carrying this TCR beta chain. Antigen specificity is unknown. The sequence runs out 3 residues before the end of the CDR3; the remainder is reconstructed from the germline J gene. The data derive from a study of T cell clonality in common variable immunodeficiency. Study conclusions and caveats: CVID subjects had higher TCRbeta clonality than healthy controls, most marked in about a third.

Profiling relied on immunoSEQ multiplex PCR, and the TCRdb table lists in-frame clones only, not all of them. The sample lists about 81,000 clones, none appearing once, the ten largest making up approximately 0.81%. V dropped 0 bases and J dropped 4 bases, with 16 bases sitting between them. This CDR3 contains 16 residues. CDR1 and CDR2 from the germline V gene are SGDLS and YYNGEE. The sequencing input was peripheral blood mononuclear cells. This chain uses TRBV9 with TRBJ1-2; maybe TRBD1 (5 bases). This TCR came from a person aged 18 to 75 in good health. The CDR3 protein is CASSVGGQTRGYGYTF. Incomplete CDR3 DNA: TGTGCCAGCAGCGTAGGAGGGCAAACGAGGGGCTATGGC.